Listed below are T cell receptor beta chains from one sample, sequenced in a study of cytomegalovirus exposure and HLA in healthy donors. Only in-frame clones appear in the TCRdb table, and some are missing; sequencing was by immunoSEQ multiplex PCR. The data contain about 190,000 clones, roughly three quarters of them singletons. Sequencing was performed on PBMCs. These receptors all come from a woman between 18 and 30 years old in good health and CMV-seronegative. CDR3s include the opening cysteine and the closing phenylalanine or tryptophan.

J gene | V gene | CDR3 protein
TRBJ1-5 | TRBV27 | CASSKGTGYQPQHF
TRBJ2-7 | TRBV25-1 | CASGGSTVESYEQYF
TRBJ2-7 | TRBV7-2 | CASSFLPGVIAYEQYF
TRBJ1-2 | TRBV28 | CASSSYDSYGYTF
TRBJ2-1 | TRBV5-1 | CASSADGTSGGEQFF
TRBJ2-7 | TRBV9 | CASSAHGQSYEQYF
TRBJ2-5 | TRBV23-1 | CASNSRETQYF
TRBJ2-7 | TRBV15 | CATSGNRDNRKPYEQYF
TRBJ2-5 | TRBV4-1 | CASSQGAWTGGETQYF
. | TRBV13 | CASSSRDRDTTYEQYF